One and the same sample provided the 3 T cell receptor beta chains below, sequenced in a study of cytomegalovirus exposure and HLA in healthy donors. Sequenced by immunoSEQ multiplex PCR; TCRdb stores in-frame clones only, minus some. The sample lists 70,000 to 75,000 clones, over 85% seen once, with over 1.2% in the top ten. What was sequenced was PBMCs. The receptors were gathered from a man between 18 and 29 years old in good health and CMV-seropositive.

The J gene is TRBJ2-1, the V gene TRBV15; D gene ambiguous. The V end was cut by 3 bases, the J end by 5 bases, with 8 bases between. The CDR3 extends over 13 amino acids. CDR1 and CDR2 from the germline V gene are LNHNV and YYDKDF (reference sequence). The CDR3 sequence is CATSRTQNNEQFF. CDR3 nucleotide sequence: TGTGCCACCAGCAGGACTCAAAACAATGAGCAGTTCTTC.

The chain joins TRBV5-1 to TRBJ2-5, with 13 nucleotides matching TRBD2. The CDR3 totals 20 residues. The V segment lost 0 bases and the J segment 5 bases; nucleotides outside the gene matches: 16. CDR1 is SGHRS, CDR2 YFSETQ, per germline. CDR3 coding DNA: TGCGCCAGCAGCTTGGTAAGGGACGCCTGGACTAGCGGGAGTGGCGAGACCCAGTACTTC. Encoded protein: CASSLVRDAWTSGSGETQYF.

V and J are TRBV6-5 and TRBJ2-7; 9 bases are a match to TRBD1. Unmatched junction bases numbered 4, after V lost 8 bases and J lost 2 bases. This CDR3 comprises 13 residues. The V gene's germline CDR1 is MNHEY and CDR2 SVGAGI. The CDR3 region has the DNA TGTGCCAGCGTAGACAGGGGGACCTACGAGCAGTACTTC. It specifies CASVDRGTYEQYF.